This T cell receptor (beta chain) was documented in a study of T cell repertoires in cytomegalovirus infection. General observations from the study: Dominating the ex vivo response were HLA-C-restricted CMV-specific TCR beta clonotypes.

This clonotype came up a few times. The target antigen is unknown. Via MiXCR, TCRdb re-called the reads, giving one row per CDR3 protein. The sample includes about 490,000 distinct CDR3 sequences, about a quarter of them seen just once. Sequenced: PBMCs. The sequence derives from a human donor in good health (CMV status not recorded). Some clones in this sample may be carry-over from other donors' samples.

In DNA, the CDR3 is TGTGCCAGCAGCTTAGGATTGCCGGGGAATCTTTACGAGCAGTACTTC. Translation: CASSLGLPGNLYEQYF. The rearrangement uses TRBV7-2 and TRBJ2-7, with D possibly being TRBD2 (5 bases). This CDR3 spans 16 amino acids. V gave up 1 base and J gave up 4 bases, with 17 bases separating them. The germline V gene has CDR1 SGHTA and CDR2 FQGNSA. The full variable domain, with the rest looked up from reference TRBV7-2 and TRBJ2-7, is GAGVSQSPSNKVTEKGKDVELRCDPISGHTALYWYRQSLGQGLEFLIYFQGNSAPDKSGLPSDRFSAERTGGSVSTLTIQRTQQEDSAVYLCASSLGLPGNLYEQYFGPGTRLTVT.